The 31 T cell receptor beta chains presented below share a single source sample, sequenced in a study of T-cell reconstitution after alpha-beta-depleted transplantation in children. As it was prepared, the TCRbeta library received unique molecular identifiers. TCRdb reanalysed the PCR reads using MiXCR and keeps one entry per CDR3 protein. The data contain some 240,000 distinct CDR3 sequences, 12% of them seen just once; the ten biggest clones take up roughly 2.8%. This material consisted of PBMCs from the stem cell graft donor, taken from the stem cell graft. Every receptor here comes from a human donor who donated a stem cell graft to a child with acute lymphoblastic leukemia.

In its sample, this clonotype was seen many times. This chain joins TRBV12-3 or TRBV12-4 and TRBJ1-1; D remains unclear. The CDR3 runs 13 residues. V was cut by 8 bases and J by 1 base, with 11 bases left in between. CDR3 in amino acids: CASAFKTNTEAFF. The CDR3 region has the DNA TGTGCCAGCGCGTTTAAAACGAACACTGAAGCTTTCTTT.

This clonotype showed up many times. This chain links TRBV5-1 with TRBJ2-5, with D unclear. Trimming removed 5 bases from V and 0 bases from J, with 14 bases in between. Germline V gene sequence: CDR1 SGHRS, CDR2 YFSETQ. The CDR3 is made up of 15 amino acids. CDR3 region: CASRLEVGHQETQYF. The CDR3 region has the DNA TGCGCCAGCAGACTCGAGGTGGGCCACCAAGAGACCCAGTACTTC.

This clonotype occurred a few times. The chain recombines TRBV6-2 or TRBV6-3 with TRBJ1-2; 7 bases line up with TRBD1. The length of the CDR3 is 16 residues. CDR1 is MNHEY and CDR2 is SVGEGT in the germline V gene. V was pared by 7 bases and J by 4 bases, with 15 bases of the junction left unmatched. For the CDR3, the DNA is TGTGCCAGCACACTACTGACAGGGAATCCGATCTATGGCTACACCTTC. Residues: CASTLLTGNPIYGYTF.

The table lists this clonotype with many counts. The V gene is TRBV28, the J gene TRBJ2-4, with D unresolved. The CDR3 has 16 residues. Germline CDR1 and CDR2: MDHEN and SYDVKM. V lost 5 bases to trimming and J lost 1 base, with 15 bases between them. As DNA, the CDR3 is TGTGCCAGCAGTAGGACGAGATATAGGGCCAAAAACATTCAGTACTTC. It translates to CASSRTRYRAKNIQYF.

This clonotype was seen a handful of times. V and J are TRBV13 and TRBJ2-7, with TRBD1 matching over 10 bases. The junction had 6 bases not matched to a gene; V was cut back by 4 bases and J by 6 bases. The length of the CDR3 is 14 residues. CDR1 is PRHDT, CDR2 FYEKMQ, per germline (reference sequence). CDR3 residues: CASSSRDRGGEQYF. The CDR3, as DNA: TGTGCCAGCAGCTCAAGGGACAGGGGCGGCGAGCAGTACTTC.

This clonotype was seen many times. V is TRBV15 and J is TRBJ2-7, with 7 bases fitting TRBD1. In germline, CDR1 is LNHNV, CDR2 YYDKDF (reference sequence). The ends lost 8 bases at V and 2 bases at J; junction bases unmatched: 9. The CDR3 spans 14 residues. The CDR3 coding sequence is TGTGCCACCTCTCCAGGGACAGAGGCCTACGAGCAGTACTTC. This sequence encodes CATSPGTEAYEQYF.

At least ten counts were recorded for this clonotype. The V and J genes are TRBV20-1 and TRBJ1-2, with 7 bases lining up with TRBD1. This CDR3 comprises 15 residues. The germline gives CDR1 DFQATT, CDR2 SNEGSKA (reference sequence). With 4 bases clipped from V and 13 bases from J, the junction kept 21 bases outside the gene matches. CDR3 sequence reads: CSANSAKGATMAITF. DNA of the CDR3: TGCAGTGCTAACTCCGCAAAGGGGGCTACCATGGCTATCACCTTC.

This clonotype was seen at least ten times. The CDR3 region has the DNA TGTGCCAGCACCTCGGACAGGGTTTCACCCCTCCACTTT. It codes for CASTSDRVSPLHF. The V call is TRBV27, the J call TRBJ1-6, with 8 bases lining up with TRBD1. Germline V gene sequence: CDR1 MNHEY, CDR2 SMNVEV (reference sequence). The J segment lost 9 bases and the V segment lost 7 bases, leaving 5 bases of the junction unmatched. This CDR3 is 13 amino acids long.

This clonotype has at least ten counts. V gene TRBV28 combines with J gene TRBJ2-7; the D is unclear. CDR3 length equals 15 residues. Per the germline V gene, CDR1 is MDHEN and CDR2 is SYDVKM. The V end lost 1 base, the J end lost 0 bases, and 10 bases lay between the germline ends. The CDR3 DNA sequence: TGTGCCAGCAGTTTATATGCCACAAGCTCCTACGAGCAGTACTTC. Translation: CASSLYATSSYEQYF.

This clonotype has a handful of counts. The chain employs TRBV7-2 and TRBJ1-1; weak D call: TRBD1 (6 bases). The CDR3 runs 15 residues. Germline CDR1 and CDR2: SGHTA and FQGNSA. With 5 bases removed from V and 8 bases from J, the gap between germline ends came to 21 bases. Here the CDR3 reads CASSPRGGAREEAFF. In nucleotides, the CDR3 is TGTGCCAGCAGCCCTCGCGGGGGGGCGCGAGAGGAAGCTTTCTTT.

This clonotype was seen at least ten times. The rearrangement links TRBV20-1 to TRBJ2-7; 9 bases map to TRBD1. CDR3 length equals 14 residues. Germline lookup yields CDR1 DFQATT and CDR2 SNEGSKA (reference sequence). Trimming took 0 bases from V and 6 from J; bases not matched to a gene: 6. The CDR3 region has the DNA TGCAGTGCTAGAGATTTACAGGGGGCCCGCGAGCAGTACTTC. As protein: CSARDLQGAREQYF.

This chain links TRBV6-5 with TRBJ1-5; 7 positions match TRBD1. The germline V gene has CDR1 MNHEY and CDR2 SVGAGI. The length of the CDR3 is 15 residues. V shed 2 bases, J shed 3 bases, and the junction held 4 bases outside the gene matches. The CDR3 region is CASSYDRVFNQPQHF. In DNA form, the CDR3 reads TGTGCCAGCAGTTACGACAGGGTTTTCAATCAGCCCCAGCATTTT.

This clonotype was seen repeatedly, ten times or more. The chain is built from TRBV24-1 and TRBJ1-2; TRBD1 is a possible D gene (5 bases). The CDR3 contains 16 residues. Germline V gives CDR1 KGHDR, CDR2 SFDVKD. V dropped 3 bases and J dropped 1 base, with 14 bases sitting between them. The CDR3 loop reads CATSDPRDGGNYGYTF. The CDR3 DNA reads as TGTGCCACCAGTGATCCACGGGACGGGGGTAACTATGGCTACACCTTC.

This clonotype came up many times. V usage is TRBV4-3 and J usage is TRBJ1-3; D remains unclear. The CDR3 length is 16 residues. Per germline, CDR1 LGHNA and CDR2 YSLEER. Trimming took off 0 bases at V and 0 bases at J, with 9 bases between the two ends. In DNA form, the CDR3 reads TGCGCCAGCAGCCAAGAAGCGCGACTCTCTGGAAACACCATATATTTT. Encoded protein: CASSQEARLSGNTIYF.

This clonotype was recorded at least ten times. The chain has TRBV14 and TRBJ1-2; tentative D call: TRBD1 (5 bases). The germline CDR1 and CDR2 sequences are SGHDN and FVKESK. V gave up 1 base and J gave up 5 bases, with 17 bases separating them. CDR3 length: 16 amino acids. The chain's CDR3 is CASSQVPGPQRYGYTF. CDR3 DNA sequence: TGTGCCAGCAGCCAAGTACCGGGGCCGCAGAGGTATGGCTACACCTTC.

In this sample, this clonotype turned up many times. V is TRBV11-2 and J is TRBJ1-1; TRBD1 matches 7 bases. Looked up from germline, CDR1 is SGHAT and CDR2 is FQNNGV. The CDR3 is made up of 13 amino acids. Losses at the gene ends were 7 bases for V and 2 bases for J; bases not matched to a gene: 4. The CDR3 is CASTRGRNTEAFF. CDR3 coding DNA: TGTGCCAGCACCAGGGGGAGAAACACTGAAGCTTTCTTT.

There are many counts of this clonotype. The chain has TRBV9 and TRBJ2-3; either TRBD1 or TRBD2 may fit D (5 bases each). There are 14 residues in the CDR3. The germline V gene encodes CDR1 SGDLS and CDR2 YYNGEE. V was trimmed by 4 bases and J by 14 bases, leaving 23 bases between them. Here the CDR3 DNA reads TGTGCCAGCAGCACGTCGGGACGTCTTGACGCGGGGTATTTT. Translating it yields CASSTSGRLDAGYF.

This clonotype came up many times. The rearrangement joins TRBV7-2 to TRBJ1-5; D gene unclear. V shed 5 bases and J shed 6 bases, with 17 bases lying between them. Germline V lookup: CDR1 SGHTA, CDR2 FQGNSA. The CDR3 consists of 15 residues. The DNA of the CDR3 is TGTGCCAGCAGCCCAGCCCATTCGGGCGGTCAGCCCCAGCATTTT. It codes for CASSPAHSGGQPQHF.

This clonotype has a count of ten or more. This chain connects TRBV5-1 to TRBJ1-3; 9 bases map to TRBD1. The CDR3 spans 14 residues. Germline V CDR1 and CDR2: SGHRS, YFSETQ. Trimming took 4 bases from V and 4 from J; bases not matched to a gene: 3. The CDR3 DNA reads TGCGCCAGCAGCGACAGGGGGACCGGAAACACCATATATTTT. This encodes CASSDRGTGNTIYF.

This clonotype has ten or more counts. This sequence joins TRBV4-3 and TRBJ2-5; 10 nucleotides line up with TRBD1. Germline V gene sequence: CDR1 LGHNA, CDR2 YSLEER. Losses at the gene ends were 4 bases for V and 6 bases for J; bases not matched to a gene: 5. There are 14 residues in the CDR3. CDR3 nucleotide sequence: TGCGCCAGCAGCCCAGGGACAGGGGACCAGACCCAGTACTTC. This codes for CASSPGTGDQTQYF.

This clonotype was detected ten times or more. This chain joins TRBV4-3 and TRBJ1-2; D remains ambiguous. Looked up from germline, CDR1 is LGHNA and CDR2 is YSLEER. This CDR3 has 18 amino acids. The ends were cut back, 0 bases at V and 8 bases at J, with 25 bases in the middle. The CDR3 sequence is CASSQDQQGGVRRGGYTF. In nucleotides, the CDR3 is TGCGCCAGCAGCCAAGACCAGCAAGGTGGCGTTCGGAGAGGGGGCTACACCTTC.

This clonotype was recorded many times. The chain has TRBV5-6 and TRBJ1-2; D gene unclear. Germline loops: CDR1 SGHDT, CDR2 YYEEEE. The V gene lost 1 base and the J gene lost 4 bases, with 14 bases spanning the gap. The CDR3 length is 15 residues. CDR3 sequence: CASSLFGQVTYGYTF. The CDR3 coding sequence is TGTGCCAGCAGCTTGTTTGGGCAGGTTACCTATGGCTACACCTTC. The variable domain in full, completed from reference TRBV5-6 and TRBJ1-2, reads DAGVTQSPTHLIKTRGQQVTLRCSPKSGHDTVSWYQQALGQGPQFIFQYYEEEERQRGNFPDRFSGHQFPNYSSELNVNALLLGDSALYLCASSLFGQVTYGYTFGSGTRLTVV.

The chain uses TRBV6-1 and TRBJ2-7, with D tentatively TRBD1 or TRBD2 (5 bases each). CDR1 and CDR2 (germline): MNHNS, SASEGT. The length of the CDR3 is 14 residues. Trimming removed 2 bases at V and 3 bases at J, with 11 bases between. The CDR3 DNA follows: TGTGCCAGCAGTGAATCATGGGGGTACTACGAGCAGTACTTC. This translates into CASSESWGYYEQYF.

This clonotype showed up many times. The chain couples TRBV12-3 or TRBV12-4 to TRBJ2-1, with TRBD2 identical over 8 bases. CDR3 length equals 15 residues. V shed 1 base and J 7 bases; nucleotides not matched to a gene: 6. CDR3 in amino acids: CASSLEAGGINEQFF. The CDR3 DNA reads as TGTGCCAGCAGTTTAGAGGCGGGGGGAATTAATGAGCAGTTCTTC.

The V and J genes are TRBV27 and TRBJ2-2, with TRBD1 matching 8 bases. The CDR3 spans 16 residues. The J segment lost 6 bases and the V segment lost 8 bases, leaving 14 bases of the junction unmatched. Germline V gene lookup returns CDR1 MNHEY and CDR2 SMNVEV (reference sequence). For the CDR3, the DNA is TGTGCCAGCGGACAACGAACCGGGACAGGCCCCGGGGAGCTGTTTTTT. As protein: CASGQRTGTGPGELFF.

The sample holds many counts of this clonotype. J is TRBJ1-1 and V is TRBV5-1; TRBD1 matches 8 bases. After removal of 7 bases from V and 0 bases from J, the junction contained 11 bases not matched to a gene. The CDR3 consists of 16 residues. Germline CDR1 and CDR2: SGHRS and YFSETQ. CDR3 amino acids: CASASGRGPLNTEAFF. The CDR3 coding sequence is TGCGCCAGCGCCTCAGGCAGGGGGCCTTTGAACACTGAAGCTTTCTTT.

The table lists this clonotype with many counts. The V gene is TRBV29-1, the J gene TRBJ2-7; TRBD1 agrees at 7 bases. CDR3 length: 14 amino acids. Germline assignment: CDR1 SQVTM and CDR2 ANQGSEA. V gave up 4 bases and J gave up 4 bases; unmatched junction bases: 10. The CDR3, as DNA: TGCAGCGTTGTCTACACGGGACAGCCGTACGAGCAGTACTTC. Its protein product is CSVVYTGQPYEQYF.

This clonotype has at least ten counts. V gene TRBV5-5 combines with J gene TRBJ2-3, with D perhaps matching TRBD2 (5 bases). Per germline, CDR1 SGHKS and CDR2 YYEKEE (reference sequence). The CDR3 has 17 amino acids. Trimming removed 1 base at V and 2 bases at J, with 17 bases between. In nucleotides, the CDR3 is TGTGCCAGCAGCTTGTTGTTAACGGGGTCTCCCACAGATACGCAGTATTTT. Its protein is CASSLLLTGSPTDTQYF.

This clonotype was seen ten or more times. The CDR3 coding sequence is TGTGCCAGCAGCCTCCCCGGATTAAGGGGGTACAATGAGCAGTTCTTC. Translated, it gives CASSLPGLRGYNEQFF. V and J are TRBV12-3 or TRBV12-4 and TRBJ2-1; a possible D gene is TRBD1 (6 bases). This CDR3 has 16 amino acids. Trimming cost V 6 bases and J 4 bases, with 19 bases left between them.

This clonotype showed up many times. The chain has TRBV6-1 and TRBJ1-2; D remains unclear. V was trimmed by 3 bases and J by 2 bases, leaving 7 bases between them. CDR3 length equals 13 residues. CDR1 and CDR2 (germline): MNHNS, SASEGT. The CDR3 spells CASSEEMNYGYTF. CDR3 bases: TGTGCCAGCAGTGAGGAGATGAACTATGGCTACACCTTC.

This clonotype was seen repeatedly, ten times or more. The CDR3 sequence is CASSQGLGAAGQFF. The CDR3 nucleotides read TGTGCCAGCAGCCAAGGGCTCGGGGCGGCAGGGCAGTTCTTC. This sequence joins TRBV7-2 and TRBJ2-1; D is possibly TRBD1 or TRBD2 (5 bases each). Germline V gene data show CDR1 as SGHTA and CDR2 as FQGNSA. This CDR3 contains 14 residues. V was shortened by 5 bases and J by 12 bases, with 20 bases between the two germline ends.